The present entry profiles one T cell receptor (beta chain) with its context. The data derive from a study of blood T cell repertoires in COVID-19. As for the study in general: Spain, Italy and the United States supplied samples that represented acute and convalescent COVID-19. T cells, B-cell-depleted T cells, or PBMCs supplied cDNA or gDNA.

In the authors' methods: Reference gene primer amplification gave estimated nucleated cell counts. Data came from immunoSEQ multiplex PCR; TCRdb stores just in-frame clones and leaves some out. That table gives V, J and clone size, and the DNA gave D and trimming. The table has some 80,000 clones, around 80% seen once; the top ten hold 4.5% to 7%. Germline-derived CDR1 and CDR2 are SGHTA and FQGNSA. The V and J ends lost 5 bases and 7 bases respectively, with 20 bases between them. This CDR3 region has 15 residues. This sequence joins TRBV7-2 and TRBJ1-1; TRBD1 might be the D (5 bases). The sequenced sample was peripheral blood. This sequence originates from a man in his sixties with active or convalescent COVID-19. The CDR3 here is CASSPSRGRANEAFF. As DNA, the CDR3 is TGTGCCAGCAGCCCCAGTAGGGGCAGAGCAAATGAAGCTTTCTTT.